This T cell receptor beta chain appears in the sequencing data of a study of shared clonotypes between healthy human individuals. Trimming shortened V by 3 bases and J by 1 base, and 15 bases separated the two germline ends. The CDR3 has 15 residues. Germline CDR1 reads SQVTM; CDR2 reads ANQGSEA. All donors were healthy HIV-negative adults lacking recent acute infections or vaccinations. In the CD4+ fraction, cells were divided into CD45RA+ naive and CD45RA-negative memory subsets. Assay: immunoSEQ multiplex PCR; the TCRdb copy retains only in-frame clones and omits some. This table holds 2 million to 2.5 million clones, about 92% found once.

The chain employs TRBV29-1 and TRBJ1-1; perhaps TRBD1 as D (6 bases). The sequence was collected from a man aged 18 to 29 in good health. Some clones in this sample may be carry-over from other donors' samples. The sample consisted of naive CD4+ T cells from PBMCs. Noted subset: CD45RA+ positively selected. CDR3 nucleotides: TGCAGCGTTGATCCTATGGGGGGGGCGAACACTGAAGCTTTCTTT. It specifies CSVDPMGGANTEAFF.